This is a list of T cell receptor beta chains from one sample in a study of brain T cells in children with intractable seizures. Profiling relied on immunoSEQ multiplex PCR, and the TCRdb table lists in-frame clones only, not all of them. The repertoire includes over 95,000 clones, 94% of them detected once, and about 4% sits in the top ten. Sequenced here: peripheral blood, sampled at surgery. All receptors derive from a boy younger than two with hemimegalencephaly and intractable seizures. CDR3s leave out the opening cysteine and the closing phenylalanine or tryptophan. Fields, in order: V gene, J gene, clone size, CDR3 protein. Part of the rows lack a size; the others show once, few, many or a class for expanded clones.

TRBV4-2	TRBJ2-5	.	ASSSLGYQETQY
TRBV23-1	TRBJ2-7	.	ASTPTTGTDSYEQY
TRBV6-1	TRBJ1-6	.	ASSEVPGGLGSPLH
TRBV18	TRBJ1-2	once	ASSPGTVDYGYT
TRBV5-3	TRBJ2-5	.	ARSGGPYQETQY
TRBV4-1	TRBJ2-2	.	ASSQESTRWTGELF
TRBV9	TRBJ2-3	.	ASSVETGTDTQY
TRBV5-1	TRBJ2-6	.	ASTRTGGASGANVLT
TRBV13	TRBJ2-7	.	ASSLRQGEQY
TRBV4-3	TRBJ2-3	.	ASSQDGSTDTQY
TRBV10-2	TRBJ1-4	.	ASSEWAGETNEKLF
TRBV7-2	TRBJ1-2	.	ASSLTGKGNYGYT
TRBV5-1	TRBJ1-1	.	ASSSWMNTEAF
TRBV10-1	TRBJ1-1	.	ASSTGLGTEAF
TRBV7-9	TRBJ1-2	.	ASSLEPGGYT
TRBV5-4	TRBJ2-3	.	ASSLQGAGDTQY
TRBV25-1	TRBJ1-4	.	ASSEGETHEKLF
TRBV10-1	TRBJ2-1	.	ASSESNRGPEQSYNEQF
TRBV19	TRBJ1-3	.	ASSRHSSGNTIY
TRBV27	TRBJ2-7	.	ASSWTSGSYEQY
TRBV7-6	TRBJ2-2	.	ASSRLAGDTGELF
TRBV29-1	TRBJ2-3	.	SVEDPRGRGDTQY
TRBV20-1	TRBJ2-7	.	SAPDYSEQY
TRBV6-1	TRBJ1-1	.	ASSDPKVKGGTEAF
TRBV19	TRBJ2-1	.	ASSIGLGTGGNEQF
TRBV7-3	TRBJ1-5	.	ASSPPGTVRCQPQH
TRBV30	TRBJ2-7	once	AWSVANYEQY
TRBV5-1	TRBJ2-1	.	ASSGGTGFKNEQF
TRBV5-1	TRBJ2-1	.	ASSFSGGSVWEQF
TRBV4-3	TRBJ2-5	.	ASSLYPRGTGGMETQY
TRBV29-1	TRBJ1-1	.	SVVPLGGGAF
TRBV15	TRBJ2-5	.	ATSRDLAGQETQY
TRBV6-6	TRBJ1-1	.	ASSFPGQGPEAF
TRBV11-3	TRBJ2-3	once	ASSLDGFTDTQY
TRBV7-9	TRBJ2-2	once	ASRSSGMVYRAGELF
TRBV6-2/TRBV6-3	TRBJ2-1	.	ASSLTGYEQF
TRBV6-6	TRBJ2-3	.	ASSHLTSGRGADTQY
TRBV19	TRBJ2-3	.	ASSPQEEPNTDTQY
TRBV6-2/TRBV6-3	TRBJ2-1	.	ASSYSRNEQF
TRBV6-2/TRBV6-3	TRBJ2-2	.	ASSYSVNTGELF
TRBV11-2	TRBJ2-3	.	ASSRPPWGDTQY
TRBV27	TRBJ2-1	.	ASRSGGRTYNEQF
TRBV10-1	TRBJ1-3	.	ASSDPGSGNTIY
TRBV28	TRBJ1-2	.	ASTAQGAGYT
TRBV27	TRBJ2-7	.	ASSFGGRAREQY
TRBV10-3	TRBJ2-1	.	AISESSGTARDEQF
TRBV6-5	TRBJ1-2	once	ASSRTGAYGYT
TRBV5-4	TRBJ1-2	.	ASSFQGVVGYT
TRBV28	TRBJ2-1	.	ASSRNRLAGGFVDEQF
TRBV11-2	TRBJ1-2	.	ASSFPRNYGYT
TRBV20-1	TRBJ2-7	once	SASDHEQY
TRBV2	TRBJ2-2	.	ASSERTNTGELF
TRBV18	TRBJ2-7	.	ASSPGIASYEQY
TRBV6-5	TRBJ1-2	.	ASSFPRGAHGYT
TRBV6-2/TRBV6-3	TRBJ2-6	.	ASSLLLGGSGANVLT
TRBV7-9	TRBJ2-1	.	ASSPPNEQF